This T cell receptor (beta chain) was observed in a study of T cell responses to AZD1222 COVID-19 vaccine. Study-wide background: Analyses pooled second doses at about 4 or about 12 weeks. Points from the study as a whole: The peak T cell response came first, and repertoires were sampled only after it. Baseline seropositivity occurred in only 5 or 6 AZD1222 recipients. The donors showed a predominance of white British ancestry and of females, with possible underestimation of clonal diversity.

Data came from immunoSEQ multiplex PCR; TCRdb stores just in-frame clones and leaves some out. The table includes 100,000 to 150,000 clones, around nine tenths detected once. J lost 12 bases, V lost 8 bases, and 14 bases had no gene match. The germline CDR1 and CDR2 sequences are MDHEN and SYDVKM. There are 14 residues in the CDR3. Of note for this clone: Its antigen is unknown.

The sequenced sample was peripheral blood, obtained on day 0 of AZD1222 vaccination. The TCR originated in an adult in good health. This rearrangement joins TRBV28 to TRBJ2-7; TRBD1 matches at 12 bases. The CDR3 DNA reads TGTGCCAGCGGATTGGGACAGGGGGCTTTTCTCCCGTACTTC. Its translation is CASGLGQGAFLPYF.